The 17 T cell receptor beta chains below come from one sample, sequenced in a study of shared clonotypes between healthy human individuals. Sequenced by immunoSEQ multiplex PCR; TCRdb stores in-frame clones only, minus some. The data show about 480,000 clones, about three quarters seen once. Sequencing was done on a sample of PBMCs. These receptors were taken from a woman aged 40 to 49 in good health. Some clones in this sample may be carry-over from other donors' samples.

This clone was picked up a small number of times. The DNA for the CDR3 is TGTGCCAGCAGTGAAAGTGGGGGTTGGACTGAAGCTTTCTTT. Its translation is CASSESGGWTEAFF. The chain is built from TRBV2 and TRBJ1-1, with D possibly being TRBD1 (5 bases). CDR3 length equals 14 residues. V shed 2 bases and J shed 5 bases, with 12 bases lying between them. The germline V gene encodes CDR1 SNHLY and CDR2 FYNNEI.

In the case of this clone: The sample holds other DNA sequences that translate to the same CDR3. The chain combines TRBV5-1 with TRBJ1-4; D unresolved. The CDR3 has 14 amino acids. V shed 4 bases and J shed 0 bases, with 7 bases lying between them. Germline V gives CDR1 SGHRS, CDR2 YFSETQ. The CDR3 region has the DNA TGCGCCAGCAGCCCCACCACAACTAATGAAAAACTGTTTTTT. Amino acid sequence: CASSPTTTNEKLFF.

The chain combines TRBV25-1 with TRBJ2-2; perhaps TRBD2 as D (6 bases). Germline-derived CDR1 and CDR2 are MGHDK and SYGVNS. CDR3 length: 11 residues. CDR3 DNA sequence: TGTGCGGGGGGAAACACCGGGGAGCTGTTTTTT. It yields the protein CAGGNTGELFF.

This clone showed up many times. The J gene is TRBJ2-3, the V gene TRBV19, with D possibly matching TRBD2 (6 bases). With 9 bases removed from V and 4 bases from J, the gap between germline ends came to 23 bases. The CDR3 has 16 amino acids. Germline CDR1 reads LNHDA; CDR2 reads SQIVND (reference sequence). The CDR3 protein is CASQSPRSGGSDTQYF. The CDR3 DNA is TGTGCCAGCCAGTCGCCAAGGTCCGGAGGGTCAGATACGCAGTATTTT.

V is TRBV18 and J is TRBJ2-1; tentatively, D is TRBD1 (5 bases). This CDR3 spans 14 amino acids. The germline V and J ends were trimmed by 5 bases and 5 bases, with 13 bases remaining between them. The V gene's germline CDR1 is KGHSH and CDR2 LQKENI. The DNA for the CDR3 is TGTGCCAGCTCAAGGGGCCAGACTGACAATGAGCAGTTCTTC. Protein: CASSRGQTDNEQFF.

The V and J genes are TRBV4-3 and TRBJ2-3; 9 bases are shared with TRBD2. Germline V gene data show CDR1 as LGHNA and CDR2 as YSLEER. Trimming at V came to 3 bases and at J to 5 bases, leaving 12 bases not matched to a gene. The CDR3 totals 17 residues. The CDR3 protein is CASSQTGGGRALDTQYF. CDR3 sequence (DNA): TGCGCCAGCAGCCAGACCGGGGGCGGGAGGGCCTTAGATACGCAGTATTTT.

The gene calls are TRBV28 and TRBJ2-7; D is perhaps TRBD2 (5 bases). This CDR3 is built from 16 residues. Germline V lookup: CDR1 MDHEN, CDR2 SYDVKM. Trimming cost V 7 bases and J 0 bases, with 19 bases left between them. Here the CDR3 DNA reads TGTGCCAGCACCCCCGCGGGTAAAATTAGCTCCTACGAGCAGTACTTC. Amino acid sequence: CASTPAGKISSYEQYF.

This clone was seen just once. The chain couples TRBV11-1 to TRBJ1-2; a weak D match, TRBD1 (5 bases). Germline V lookup: CDR1 SGHAT, CDR2 FQDESV (reference sequence). Trimming cost V 5 bases and J 4 bases, with 20 bases left between them. The CDR3 loop spans 16 amino acids. DNA of the CDR3: TGTGCCAGCAGCCCCCGGGACCCCGAACCAGGCTATGGCTACACCTTC. Translated, it gives CASSPRDPEPGYGYTF.

Here the CDR3 reads CASTQMGQHYGYTF. CDR3 in DNA: TGTGCCAGCACCCAAATGGGACAGCACTATGGCTACACCTTC. The chain has TRBV11-2 and TRBJ1-2; 7 bases fit TRBD1. Germline V gene sequence: CDR1 SGHAT, CDR2 FQNNGV. This CDR3 is 14 amino acids long. After removal of 7 bases from V and 3 bases from J, the junction contained 8 bases not matched to a gene.

The chain uses TRBV6-1 and TRBJ2-6; D is unresolved. The CDR3 has 13 residues. Trimming stripped 10 bases from V and 0 bases from J, with 7 bases between. CDR1 and CDR2 from the germline V gene are MNHNS and SASEGT. The CDR3 region has the DNA TGTGCCACACATAGCTCTGGGGCCAACGTCCTGACTTTC. It encodes CATHSSGANVLTF.

This clone was recorded once. This sequence joins TRBV4-3 and TRBJ2-7; D ambiguous. The CDR3 sequence is 15 residues long. Between the trimmed V and J ends, which lost 0 bases and 3 bases, there was a span of 12 bases. Germline V gives CDR1 LGHNA, CDR2 YSLEER. For the CDR3, the DNA is TGCGCCAGCAGCCAAGAGAGTAGTTCTTACTACGAGCAGTACTTC. Its protein product is CASSQESSSYYEQYF.

The chain couples TRBV28 to TRBJ2-7, with a tentative D call TRBD2 (5 bases). Trimming removed 2 bases from V and 0 bases from J, with 17 bases in between. Germline V lookup: CDR1 MDHEN, CDR2 SYDVKM. This CDR3 has 17 amino acids. Written as DNA, the CDR3 is TGTGCCAGCAGTTTAAGGTCGGACTTCTGGGGCTCCTACGAGCAGTACTTC. It encodes CASSLRSDFWGSYEQYF. Full variable domain (outside the CDR3, taken from reference TRBV28 and TRBJ2-7): DVKVTQSSRYLVKRTGEKVFLECVQDMDHENMFWYRQDPGLGLRLIYFSYDVKMKEKGDIPEGYSVSREKKERFSLILESASTNQTSMYLCASSLRSDFWGSYEQYFGPGTRLTVT.

The V and J genes are TRBV5-1 and TRBJ2-7; 8 bases map to TRBD1. The CDR3 has 16 residues. V shed 0 bases and J 3 bases; nucleotides not matched to a gene: 8. Germline values: CDR1 SGHRS, CDR2 YFSETQ. CDR3 coding DNA: TGCGCCAGCAGCTTGGTATCGACAGGGGTGATCTACGAGCAGTACTTC. It is translated as CASSLVSTGVIYEQYF.

The chain is built from TRBV6-1 and TRBJ1-2, with 8 bases identical to TRBD1. J was trimmed by 8 bases and V by 0 bases; bases with no gene match: 8. The CDR3 sequence is 15 residues long. Germline V gene data show CDR1 as MNHNS and CDR2 as SASEGT. CDR3 DNA: TGTGCCAGCAGTGAAGCGCCCAGGGGGCTGGGGGGCTACACCTTC. Its protein product is CASSEAPRGLGGYTF.

The rearrangement uses TRBV7-3 and TRBJ2-7, with TRBD2 matching over 7 bases. The CDR3 covers 15 residues. Germline assignment: CDR1 SGHTA and CDR2 FQGTGA. The ends lost 1 base at V and 6 bases at J; junction bases unmatched: 9. CDR3 bases: TGTGCCAGCAGCTTAATGGTGGCTAGCGGATCCGAGCAGTACTTC. Translating it yields CASSLMVASGSEQYF.

The rearrangement joins TRBV4-2 to TRBJ2-3; 11 positions match TRBD2. V was clipped by 0 bases and J by 2 bases; unmatched bases: 7. This CDR3 spans 18 amino acids. The germline gives CDR1 LGHNA, CDR2 YNFKEQ. CDR3 in DNA: TGTGCCAGCAGCCAAGATACTAGCGGGAGTGGAGCCACAGATACGCAGTATTTT. Amino acids: CASSQDTSGSGATDTQYF.

The chain couples TRBV7-9 to TRBJ1-1, with a tentative D call TRBD1 (5 bases). Trimming removed 4 bases at V and 6 bases at J, with 12 bases between. The germline V gene has CDR1 SEHNR and CDR2 FQNEAQ (reference sequence). The CDR3 runs 13 residues. CDR3 in DNA: TGTGCCAGCAGCTCACAGACGGGGGCTGAAGCTTTCTTT. It encodes CASSSQTGAEAFF. The full variable domain, in which reference TRBV7-9 and TRBJ1-1 provide the parts outside the CDR3, is DTGVSQNPRHKITKRGQNVTFRCDPISEHNRLYWYRQTLGQGPEFLTYFQNEAQLEKSRLLSDRFSAERPKGSFSTLEIQRTEQGDSAMYLCASSSQTGAEAFFGQGTRLTVV.